This paragraph covers one T cell receptor (beta chain) sequence. Residents of around 24 US areas, aged about 18 to 100 years, made up the participants. Which cohort a participant joined came from the clinical history participants gave. This record comes from a study of blood T cell repertoires in COVID-19. Study summary: Researchers got acute and convalescent COVID-19 samples from the United States, Italy and Spain.

CDR1 SGDLS and CDR2 YYNGEE come from the germline V gene. Losses at the gene ends were 4 bases for V and 6 bases for J; bases not matched to a gene: 9. The CDR3 spans 15 residues. Per the original data handling: By means of reference gene primer amplification, nucleated cell counts were estimated. Data came from immunoSEQ multiplex PCR; TCRdb stores just in-frame clones and leaves some out. The DNA was the basis for D and trimming; V, J and clone size are from that table. The table lists roughly 400,000 clones, roughly 88% of them singletons. The sample taken for sequencing was PBMCs or T cells enriched from blood (not recorded which). The chain links TRBV9 to TRBJ2-2; TRBD2 matches 7 bases. The receptor comes from a woman aged 18-35 years who had been exposed to COVID-19. CDR3 in DNA: TGTGCCAGCAGCTCCTATCCACGGGGGGCCGGGGAGCTGTTTTTT. It specifies CASSSYPRGAGELFF.